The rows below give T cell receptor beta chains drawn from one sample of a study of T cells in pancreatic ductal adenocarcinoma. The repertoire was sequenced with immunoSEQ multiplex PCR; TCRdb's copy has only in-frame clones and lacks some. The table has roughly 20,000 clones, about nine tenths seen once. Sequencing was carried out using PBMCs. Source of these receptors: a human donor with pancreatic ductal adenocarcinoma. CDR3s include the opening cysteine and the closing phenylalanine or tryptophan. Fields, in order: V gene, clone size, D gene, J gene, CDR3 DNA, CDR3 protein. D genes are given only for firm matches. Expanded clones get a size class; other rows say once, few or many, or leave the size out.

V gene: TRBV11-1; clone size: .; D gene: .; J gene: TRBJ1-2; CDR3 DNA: TGTGCCAGCAGCTTAGGGGACTCGAACTATGGCTACACCTTC; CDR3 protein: CASSLGDSNYGYTF
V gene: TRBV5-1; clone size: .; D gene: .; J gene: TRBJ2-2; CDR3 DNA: TGCGCCAGCAGCTTGGGTTCGGCAGGTGTCACCGGGGAGCTGTTTTTT; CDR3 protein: CASSLGSAGVTGELFF
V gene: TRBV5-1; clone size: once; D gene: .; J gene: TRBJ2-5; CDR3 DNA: TGCGCCAGCAGCTTGGACTCGCGGGGAGAGACCCAGTACTTC; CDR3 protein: CASSLDSRGETQYF
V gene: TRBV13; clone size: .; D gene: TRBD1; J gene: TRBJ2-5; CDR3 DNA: TGTGCCAGCAGCTCCACCGGGACAGGGGGGTCGGAGACCCAGTACTTC; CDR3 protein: CASSSTGTGGSETQYF
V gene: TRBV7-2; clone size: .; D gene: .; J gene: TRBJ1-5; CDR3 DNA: TGTGCCAGCAGCTTAGCGCGGGGGGCGGATCAGCCCCAGCATTTT; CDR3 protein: CASSLARGADQPQHF
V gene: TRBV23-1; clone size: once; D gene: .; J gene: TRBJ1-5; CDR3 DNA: TGCGCCAGCAGTCAATGGGGGGACAATCAGCCCCAGCATTTT; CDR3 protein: CASSQWGDNQPQHF
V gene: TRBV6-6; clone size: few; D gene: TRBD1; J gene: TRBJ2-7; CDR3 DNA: TGTGCCAGCAGTCCCCCCAGGACAGGGAAATTCGACGAGCAGTACTTC; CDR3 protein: CASSPPRTGKFDEQYF
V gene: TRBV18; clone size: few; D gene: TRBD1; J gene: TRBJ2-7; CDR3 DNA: TGTGCCAGCTCACCAATGGCAGGGGGCAACTACTACGAGCAGTACTTC; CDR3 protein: CASSPMAGGNYYEQYF
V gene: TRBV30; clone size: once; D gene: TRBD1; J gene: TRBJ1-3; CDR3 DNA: TGTGCCTGGAGCAGGGGGCAGGGAAACACCATATATTTT; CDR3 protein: CAWSRGQGNTIYF
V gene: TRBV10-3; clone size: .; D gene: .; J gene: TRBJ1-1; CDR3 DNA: TGTGCCATCAGTCCACAGAACACTGAAGCTTTCTTT; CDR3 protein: CAISPQNTEAFF
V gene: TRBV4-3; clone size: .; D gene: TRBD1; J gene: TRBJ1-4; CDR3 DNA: TGCGCCAGCAGCCCCCAAGCAGGGGGCTTGGCTAATGAAAAACTGTTTTTT; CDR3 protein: CASSPQAGGLANEKLFF
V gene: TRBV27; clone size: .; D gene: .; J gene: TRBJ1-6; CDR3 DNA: TGTGCCAGCAGACTTTACGGGGAAAGCTCCTATAATTCACCCCTCCACTTT; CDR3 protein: CASRLYGESSYNSPLHF
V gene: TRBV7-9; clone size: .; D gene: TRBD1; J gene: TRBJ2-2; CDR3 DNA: TGTGCCAGCAGCCTAGGGACAGGGGGATTCACCGGGGAGCTGTTTTTT; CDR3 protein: CASSLGTGGFTGELFF
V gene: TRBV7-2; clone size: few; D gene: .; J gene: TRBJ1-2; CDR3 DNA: TGTGCCAGCAGCTTAGCCACAGCCTATGGCTACACCTTC; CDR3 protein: CASSLATAYGYTF
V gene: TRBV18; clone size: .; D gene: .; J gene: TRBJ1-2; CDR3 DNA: TGTGCCAGCTCACCAGGGGCAGGGTTTGACTATGGCTACACCTTC; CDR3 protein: CASSPGAGFDYGYTF
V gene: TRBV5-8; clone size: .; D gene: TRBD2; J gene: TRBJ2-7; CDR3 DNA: TGTGCCAGCAGCTCTTCCGGGACTAGCGGGGGTGGGTACGAGCAGTACTTC; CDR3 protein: CASSSSGTSGGGYEQYF
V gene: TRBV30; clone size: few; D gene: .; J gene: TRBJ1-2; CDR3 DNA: TGTGCCTGGAGTGCCGGAGGGGATGGCTACACCTTC; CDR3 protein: CAWSAGGDGYTF
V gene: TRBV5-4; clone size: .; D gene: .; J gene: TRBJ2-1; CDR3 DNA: TGTGCCAGCAGCAAGACTAGTCTGAATGAGCAGTTCTTC; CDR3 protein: CASSKTSLNEQFF
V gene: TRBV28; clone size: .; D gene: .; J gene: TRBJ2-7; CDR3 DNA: TGTGCCAGCCGTTCCTACGAGCAGTACTTC; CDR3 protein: CASRSYEQYF
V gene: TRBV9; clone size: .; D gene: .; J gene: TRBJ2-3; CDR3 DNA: TGTGCCAGCAGCGTATCGTTCCGGCGGGTCACAGATACGCAGTATTTT; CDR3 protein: CASSVSFRRVTDTQYF
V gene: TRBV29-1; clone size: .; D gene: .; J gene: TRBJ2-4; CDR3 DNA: TGCAGCGTTTACGGGGAGACAGCCAAAAACATTCAGTACTTC; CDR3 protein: CSVYGETAKNIQYF
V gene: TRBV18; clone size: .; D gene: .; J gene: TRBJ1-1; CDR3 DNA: TGTGCCAGCTCACACTCTACCGGGACCGCCGGGGGGGCTTTCTTT; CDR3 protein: CASSHSTGTAGGAFF
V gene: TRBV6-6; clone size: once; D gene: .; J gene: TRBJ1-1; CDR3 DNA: TGTGCCAGCAGTTACCGGGCAGGGATTGAAGCTTTCTTT; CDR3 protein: CASSYRAGIEAFF
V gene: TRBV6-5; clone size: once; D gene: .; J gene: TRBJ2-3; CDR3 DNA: TGTGCCAGCAGTTACGATTCATCGGGGCTAGCGTCGCAGTATTTT; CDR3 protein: CASSYDSSGLASQYF
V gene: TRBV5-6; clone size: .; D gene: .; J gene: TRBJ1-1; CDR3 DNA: TGTGCCAGCAGGTTCAGGGCGAACACTGAAGCTTTCTTT; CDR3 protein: CASRFRANTEAFF
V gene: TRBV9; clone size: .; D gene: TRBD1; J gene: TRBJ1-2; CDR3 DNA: TGTGCCAGCAGCGTATCCTCGCAGGGGGCTAACTATGGCTACACCTTC; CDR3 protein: CASSVSSQGANYGYTF
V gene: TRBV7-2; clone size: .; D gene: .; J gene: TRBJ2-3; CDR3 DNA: TGTGCCAGCAGCTCTACGGATACGCAGTATTTT; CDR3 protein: CASSSTDTQYF
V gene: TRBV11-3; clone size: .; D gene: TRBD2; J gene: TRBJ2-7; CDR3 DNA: TGTGCCAGCAGCATCCGTGGGACTAGCGGCTACGAGCAGTACTTC; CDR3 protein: CASSIRGTSGYEQYF
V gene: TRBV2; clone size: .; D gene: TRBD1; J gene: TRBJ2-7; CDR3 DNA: TGTGCCAGCAGTGAAGGGACAGGGGCCTACGAGCAGTACTTC; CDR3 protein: CASSEGTGAYEQYF
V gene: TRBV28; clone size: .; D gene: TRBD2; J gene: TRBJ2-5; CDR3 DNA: TGTGCCAGCAGTCCTCGACTAGCGGGGACCCAAGAGACCCAGTACTTC; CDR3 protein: CASSPRLAGTQETQYF
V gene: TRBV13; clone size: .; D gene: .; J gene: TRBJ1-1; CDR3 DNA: TGTGCCAGCAGCTTAGGGGAGGTGACTGAAGCTTTCTTT; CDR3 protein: CASSLGEVTEAFF